This T cell receptor beta chain was identified in a study of blood T cells in healthy people across ages (dated by TCRdb to the mid-2010s). Study-level background: In model experiments, template switching captured about one uniquely barcoded TCR beta cDNA molecule for every two T cells. The study measured age-related changes in TCR beta repertoire diversity using deep sequencing normalized with unique cDNA molecular identifiers. Donors were grouped into four age groups: young (average approximately 15 years), middle-aged (39), aged (around 60) and long-lived (over 80). To avoid experimental bias, donors of different ages were distributed randomly across sequencing lanes. For two donors (one aged 18 to 30 and one aged 80 or older), the study analyzed two additional independent replicas of 1 million unique cDNA reads from the same blood draw. The full study reports these points: Compared with the aged group, the long-lived group had more naive CD4+ T cells, fewer expanded clones and increased TCR diversity, a pattern suggesting age selection. Total diversity estimates from one million sequenced T cells were considered lower bounds and underestimates. A strong correlation was found between observed TCR beta diversity and the percentage of naive T cells measured by flow cytometry. As age increased, observed TCR beta diversity per million T cells dropped in a roughly linear way, and a significant reduction was already evident by age around 41. Since profiling was done on bulk unsorted PBMCs, naive and antigen-experienced compartments could not be conclusively compared. Because the CMV infection status of the donors was unknown, age-related changes in expanded clonotypes may potentially have been confounded.

Donors were approximately 42 systemically healthy Caucasian individuals from Russia aged roughly 6 to 95 years. Around 10 milliliters of peripheral blood were collected from each donor into EDTA-treated Vacutainer tubes. Ficoll-Paque density-gradient centrifugation was used to isolate PBMCs, with at least 7 million per sample. Total RNA was extracted from PBMCs with Trizol reagent, with at least 6 micrograms obtained per sample. For every donor, an aliquot of PBMCs went through flow cytometry to measure the percentages of naive CD45RAhigh/CD27high T cells. Concerning this clonotype itself: Which antigen it targets is not known. One end of the junction varies from germline; a read error may be responsible.

The library came from 5' RACE. Sequencing used an Illumina HiSeq 2500. The second PCR ran for roughly 7 to 12 cycles and used a J-beta primer mix along with a sample-barcoded 5' primer. A template-switch 5' adaptor carrying 12 random nucleotides introduced a unique molecular identifier onto each TCR beta cDNA molecule. Each sample yielded at least 2.5 million CDR3-containing paired-end reads. All of the RNA was converted into first-strand cDNA using the Mint cDNA synthesis kit, with a TRBC-specific oligonucleotide serving as the primer. Following uracil-DNA glycosylase treatment, a first 18-cycle PCR with universal primers M1SS and BC2_uni_R was performed on all cDNA. For the original study's pipeline: Normalization of each sample was performed by random selection of 1 million high-quality reads, each carrying a distinct molecular identifier. Reads with shared molecular identifiers were discarded instead of being binned into consensus sequences. CDR3 identification, clonotype clustering and error correction used MiTCR with a Q25 quality threshold and the strictest error-elimination algorithm. A nonparametric unseen species model with Euler transformation was used to estimate lower-bound total TCR beta diversity. Clones were called with MiXCR by TCRdb after fastp trimmed the public reads at Q25, and only in-frame beta chains were retained. Rows matching on CDR3 protein sequence are summarized as one entry with the most common DNA and genes. TCRdb's processing, not the study's, gives the V and J calls here. The sample contains around 1,500,000 distinct CDR3 sequences, under 30% of them found a single time. Roughly 8.2% of the sample belongs to the ten largest clones.

The CDR3 starts with the cysteine, ends with the phenylalanine, and has 14 residues. Only the CDR3 DNA is retained, 42 bases long and in frame from the first base. The CDR1 and CDR2 encoded by the germline V gene (reference sequence) are SEHNR and FQNEAQ. The TCR was taken from a woman aged 30 to 39 in good health. Recombination connected TRBV7-9 to TRBJ1-1, and the D gene may be TRBD1, 5 bases matching. Sequenced: blood. The sequenced DNA is TGTGCCAGCAGCGAGACCGCAGGGAACACTGAAGTTTTCTTT. Its protein reads: CASSETAGNTEVFF.